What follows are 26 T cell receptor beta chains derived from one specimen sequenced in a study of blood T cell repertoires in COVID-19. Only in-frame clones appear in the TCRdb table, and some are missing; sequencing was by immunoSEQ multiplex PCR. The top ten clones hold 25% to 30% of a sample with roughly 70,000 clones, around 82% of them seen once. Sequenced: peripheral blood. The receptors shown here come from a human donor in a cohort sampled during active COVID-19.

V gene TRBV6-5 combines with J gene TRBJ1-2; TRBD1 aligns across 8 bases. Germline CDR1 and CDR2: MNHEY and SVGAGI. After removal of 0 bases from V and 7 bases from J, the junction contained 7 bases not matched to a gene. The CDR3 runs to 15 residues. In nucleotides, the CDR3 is TGTGCCAGCAGTTACTCGTTTCTGGGGACAGGTGGCTACACCTTC. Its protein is CASSYSFLGTGGYTF.

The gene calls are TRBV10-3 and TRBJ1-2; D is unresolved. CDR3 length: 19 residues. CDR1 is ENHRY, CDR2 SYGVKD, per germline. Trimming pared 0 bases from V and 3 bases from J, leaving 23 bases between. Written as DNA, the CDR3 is TGTGCCATCAGTGAGTCTCTACGGGGATCGGGGTTCCGGGACTATGGCTACACCTTC. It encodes CAISESLRGSGFRDYGYTF.

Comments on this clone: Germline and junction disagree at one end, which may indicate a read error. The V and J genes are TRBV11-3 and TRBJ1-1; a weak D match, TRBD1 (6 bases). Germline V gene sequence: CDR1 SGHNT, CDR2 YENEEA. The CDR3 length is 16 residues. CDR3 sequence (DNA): TGTGCCAGCAGCCTAGATCTGGAGGGGGGGGACACTGAAGCTTTCTTT. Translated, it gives CASSLDLEGGDTEAFF.

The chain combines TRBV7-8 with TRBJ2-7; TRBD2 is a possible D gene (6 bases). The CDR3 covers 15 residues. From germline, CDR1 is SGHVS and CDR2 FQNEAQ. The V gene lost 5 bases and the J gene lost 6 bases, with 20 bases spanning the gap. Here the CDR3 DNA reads TGTGCCAGCAGCACCCGACTAGTGATTCTAGGCGAGCAGTACTTC. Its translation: CASSTRLVILGEQYF.

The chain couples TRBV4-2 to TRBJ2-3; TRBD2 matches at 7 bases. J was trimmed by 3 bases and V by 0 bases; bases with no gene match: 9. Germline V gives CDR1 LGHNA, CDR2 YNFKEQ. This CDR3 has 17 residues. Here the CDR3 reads CASSQDKRPSGTDTQYF. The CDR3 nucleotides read TGTGCCAGCAGCCAAGATAAAAGGCCTAGCGGAACAGATACGCAGTATTTT.

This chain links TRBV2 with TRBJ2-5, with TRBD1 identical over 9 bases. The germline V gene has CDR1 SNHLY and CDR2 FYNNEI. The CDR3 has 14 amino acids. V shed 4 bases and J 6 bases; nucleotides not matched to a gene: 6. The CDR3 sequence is CASSGGTGSKTQYF. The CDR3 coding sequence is TGTGCCAGCAGTGGAGGGACAGGGTCTAAGACCCAGTACTTC.

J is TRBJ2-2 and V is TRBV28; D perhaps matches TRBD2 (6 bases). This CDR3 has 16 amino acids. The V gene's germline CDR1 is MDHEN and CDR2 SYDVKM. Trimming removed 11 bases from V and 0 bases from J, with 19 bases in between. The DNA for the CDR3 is TGTGCCGCCATGGAAGCGGGCAGGACGAACACCGGGGAGCTGTTTTTT. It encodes CAAMEAGRTNTGELFF.

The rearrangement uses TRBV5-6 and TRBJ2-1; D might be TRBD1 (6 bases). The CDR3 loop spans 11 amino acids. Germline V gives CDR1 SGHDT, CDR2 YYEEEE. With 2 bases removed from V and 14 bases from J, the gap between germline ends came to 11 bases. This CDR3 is CASSFGQSEFF. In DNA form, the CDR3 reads TGTGCCAGCAGCTTCGGACAGTCAGAGTTCTTC.

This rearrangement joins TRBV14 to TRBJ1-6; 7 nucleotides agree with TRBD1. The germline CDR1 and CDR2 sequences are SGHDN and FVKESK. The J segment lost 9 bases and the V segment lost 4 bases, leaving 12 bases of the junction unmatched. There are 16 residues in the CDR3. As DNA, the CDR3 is TGTGCCAGCAGCCCCGGACAGGTCCTATTAGGTTCACCCCTCCACTTT. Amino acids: CASSPGQVLLGSPLHF.

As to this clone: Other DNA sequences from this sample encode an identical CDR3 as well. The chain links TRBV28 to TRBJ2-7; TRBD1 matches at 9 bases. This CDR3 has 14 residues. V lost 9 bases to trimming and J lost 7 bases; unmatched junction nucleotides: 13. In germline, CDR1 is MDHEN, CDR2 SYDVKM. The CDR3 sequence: CASSKDRGLGEQYF. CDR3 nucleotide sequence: TGTGCCAGTAGTAAGGACAGGGGCCTAGGGGAGCAGTACTTC.

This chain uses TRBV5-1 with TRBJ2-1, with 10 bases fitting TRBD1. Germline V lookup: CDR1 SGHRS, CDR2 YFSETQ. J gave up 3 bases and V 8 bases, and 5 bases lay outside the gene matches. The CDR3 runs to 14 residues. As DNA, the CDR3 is TGCGCCAGTTCTGGGACAGGGGACTACAATGAGCAGTTCTTC. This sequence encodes CASSGTGDYNEQFF.

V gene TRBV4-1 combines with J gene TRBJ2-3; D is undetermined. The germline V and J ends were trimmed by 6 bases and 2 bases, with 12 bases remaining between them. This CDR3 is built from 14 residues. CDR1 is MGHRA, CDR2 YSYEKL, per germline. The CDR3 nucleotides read TGCGCCAGCAGGAAAAACAGCCACACAGATACGCAGTATTTT. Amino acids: CASRKNSHTDTQYF.

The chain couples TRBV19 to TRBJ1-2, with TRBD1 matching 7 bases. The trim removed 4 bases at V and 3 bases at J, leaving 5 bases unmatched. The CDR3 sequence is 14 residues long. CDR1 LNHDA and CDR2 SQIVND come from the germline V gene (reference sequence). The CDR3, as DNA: TGTGCCAGTAGTAAACAGGGGAAGGACTATGGCTACACCTTC. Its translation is CASSKQGKDYGYTF.

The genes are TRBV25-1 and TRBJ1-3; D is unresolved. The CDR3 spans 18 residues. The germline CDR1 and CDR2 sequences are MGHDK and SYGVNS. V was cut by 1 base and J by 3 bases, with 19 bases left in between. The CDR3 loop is CASSEFFAGHNFGNTIYF. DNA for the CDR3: TGTGCCAGCAGTGAATTCTTTGCGGGCCATAACTTTGGAAACACCATATATTTT.

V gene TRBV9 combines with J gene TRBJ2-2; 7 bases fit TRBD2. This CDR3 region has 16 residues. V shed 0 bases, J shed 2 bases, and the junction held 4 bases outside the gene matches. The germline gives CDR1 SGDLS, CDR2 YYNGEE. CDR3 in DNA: TGTGCCAGCAGCGTAGGGACGGGGGGAAACACCGGGGAGCTGTTTTTT. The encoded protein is CASSVGTGGNTGELFF.

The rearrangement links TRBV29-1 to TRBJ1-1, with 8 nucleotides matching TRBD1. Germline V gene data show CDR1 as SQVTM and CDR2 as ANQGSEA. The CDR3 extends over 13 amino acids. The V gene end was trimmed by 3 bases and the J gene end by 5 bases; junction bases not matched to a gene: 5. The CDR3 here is CSVESGGRTEAFF. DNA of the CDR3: TGCAGCGTTGAGTCAGGGGGCAGAACTGAAGCTTTCTTT.

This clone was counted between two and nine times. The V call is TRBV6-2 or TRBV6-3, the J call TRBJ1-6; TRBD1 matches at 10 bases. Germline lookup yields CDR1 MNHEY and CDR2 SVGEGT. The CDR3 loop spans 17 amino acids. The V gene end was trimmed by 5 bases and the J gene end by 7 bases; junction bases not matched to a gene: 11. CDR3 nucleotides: TGTGCCAGCAGTCCCCTCGGGACAGGGGTAGGGAATTCACCCCTCCACTTT. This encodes CASSPLGTGVGNSPLHF.

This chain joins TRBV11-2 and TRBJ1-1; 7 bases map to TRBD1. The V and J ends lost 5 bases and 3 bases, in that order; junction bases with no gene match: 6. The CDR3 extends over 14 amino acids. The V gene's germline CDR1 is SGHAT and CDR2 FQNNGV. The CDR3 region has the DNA TGTGCCAGCAGCGTACAGGGGTTGGACACTGAAGCTTTCTTT. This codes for CASSVQGLDTEAFF.

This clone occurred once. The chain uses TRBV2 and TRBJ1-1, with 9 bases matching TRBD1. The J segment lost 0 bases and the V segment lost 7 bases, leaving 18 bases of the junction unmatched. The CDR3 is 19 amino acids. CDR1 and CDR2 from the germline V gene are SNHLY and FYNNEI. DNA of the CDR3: TGTGCCAGCACCCCGACCTTACCGGGACAGGGCTCGATGAACACTGAAGCTTTCTTT. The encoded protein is CASTPTLPGQGSMNTEAFF.

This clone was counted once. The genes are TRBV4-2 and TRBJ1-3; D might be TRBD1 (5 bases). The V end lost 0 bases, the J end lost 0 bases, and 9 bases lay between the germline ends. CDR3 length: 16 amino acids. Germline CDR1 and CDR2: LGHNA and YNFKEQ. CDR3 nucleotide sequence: TGTGCCAGCAGCCAAGATTTCAGGGCCTCTGGAAACACCATATATTTT. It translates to CASSQDFRASGNTIYF.

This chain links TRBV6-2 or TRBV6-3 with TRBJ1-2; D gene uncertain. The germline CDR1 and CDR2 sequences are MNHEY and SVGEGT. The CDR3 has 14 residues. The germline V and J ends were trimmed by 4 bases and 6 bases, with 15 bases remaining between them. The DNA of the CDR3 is TGTGCCAGCAGTTTCGGGATCCCGGGAGATGGCTACACCTTC. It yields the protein CASSFGIPGDGYTF.

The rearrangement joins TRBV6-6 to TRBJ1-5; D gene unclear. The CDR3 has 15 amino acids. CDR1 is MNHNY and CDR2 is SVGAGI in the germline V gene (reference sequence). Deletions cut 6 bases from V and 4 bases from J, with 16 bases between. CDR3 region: CASRPPGGSNQPQHF. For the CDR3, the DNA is TGTGCCAGCAGACCCCCGGGCGGGTCTAATCAGCCCCAGCATTTT.

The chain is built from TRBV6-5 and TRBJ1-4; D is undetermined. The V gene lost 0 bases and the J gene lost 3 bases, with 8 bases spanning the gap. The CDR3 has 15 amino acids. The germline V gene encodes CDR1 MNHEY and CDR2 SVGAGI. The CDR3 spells CASSYSEQPNEKLFF. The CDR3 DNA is TGTGCCAGCAGTTACTCGGAACAGCCTAATGAAAAACTGTTTTTT.

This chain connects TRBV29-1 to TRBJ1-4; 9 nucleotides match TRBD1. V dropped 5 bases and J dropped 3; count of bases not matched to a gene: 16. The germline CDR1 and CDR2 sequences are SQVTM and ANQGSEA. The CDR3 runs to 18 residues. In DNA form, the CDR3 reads TGCAGCGTTTGGGGCCGGGGAGGACAGGGGCAGTCTAATGAAAAACTGTTTTTT. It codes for CSVWGRGGQGQSNEKLFF.

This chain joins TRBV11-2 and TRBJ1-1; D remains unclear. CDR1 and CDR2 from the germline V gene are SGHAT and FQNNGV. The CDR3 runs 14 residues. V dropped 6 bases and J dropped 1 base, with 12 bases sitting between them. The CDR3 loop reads CASSSGYGNTEAFF. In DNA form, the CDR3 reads TGTGCCAGCAGTTCCGGGTATGGGAACACTGAAGCTTTCTTT.

CDR3 in amino acids: CASSSDSRLVSTGEQFF. CDR3 bases: TGTGCCAGTAGTTCAGATTCGCGGCTAGTCTCTACCGGTGAGCAGTTCTTC. The chain employs TRBV19 and TRBJ2-1; D gene unclear. V lost 5 bases, J lost 9 bases, and 26 bases lay in between. CDR1 and CDR2 (germline): LNHDA, SQIVND (reference sequence). The CDR3 has 17 residues.